This TCR beta chain was recorded in a study of blood T cell repertoires in COVID-19. This CDR3 contains 17 residues. Germline CDR1 LGHNA, CDR2 YSLEER. V lost 4 bases to trimming and J lost 3 bases, with 20 bases between them. Sequencing was performed with immunoSEQ multiplex PCR; in TCRdb, only in-frame clones are kept and a portion is missing. The sample contains about 220,000 clones, around 84% of which appear only once. The J gene is TRBJ2-3, the V gene TRBV4-3, with D maybe TRBD1 (6 bases). This sequence was found in a man younger than 40 with active or convalescent COVID-19. The sequenced material came from peripheral blood. Here the CDR3 reads CASSRATGILGTDTQYF. Here the CDR3 DNA reads TGCGCCAGCAGCCGGGCGACAGGCATCTTAGGGACAGATACGCAGTATTTT.